This T cell receptor beta chain was observed in a study of molecular identifiers for immune sequencing clone quantification. This clonotype was counted once. Germline is not matched at one junction end, which may reflect a read error. Preparation of the bulk TCR libraries relied on previously described methods and listed TCR primers. TCRdb called the PCR reads again in MiXCR, with one record for every CDR3 protein. The table has tens of thousands of distinct CDR3 sequences, approximately 25% seen once. CD8+CD4-CCR7+CD45RA+ cells were sorted as naive CD8 T cells. CDR1 SNHLY and CDR2 FYNNEI come from the germline V gene. This CDR3 spans 10 amino acids.

Sequencing was carried out using naive CD8+ T cells from blood, with Jurkat cell RNA spiked in. Indicated subset: FACS-sorted CD8+CD4-CCR7+CD45RA+ naive T cells. V and J are TRBV2 and TRBJ2-4; D call uncertain. The receptor was derived from a human donor in good health. Some libraries in this study had Jurkat cell RNA spiked in. CDR3 nucleotides: TGTGCCAGCAGCGACAACATTCGGTACTTC. Its protein is CASSDNIRYF. Complete variable domain (other parts from reference TRBV2 and TRBJ2-4): EPEVTQTPSHQVTQMGQEVILRCVPISNHLYFYWYRQILGQKVEFLVSFYNNEISEKSEIFDDQFSVERPDGSNFTLKIRSTKLEDSAMYFCASSDNIRYFGAGTRLSVL.